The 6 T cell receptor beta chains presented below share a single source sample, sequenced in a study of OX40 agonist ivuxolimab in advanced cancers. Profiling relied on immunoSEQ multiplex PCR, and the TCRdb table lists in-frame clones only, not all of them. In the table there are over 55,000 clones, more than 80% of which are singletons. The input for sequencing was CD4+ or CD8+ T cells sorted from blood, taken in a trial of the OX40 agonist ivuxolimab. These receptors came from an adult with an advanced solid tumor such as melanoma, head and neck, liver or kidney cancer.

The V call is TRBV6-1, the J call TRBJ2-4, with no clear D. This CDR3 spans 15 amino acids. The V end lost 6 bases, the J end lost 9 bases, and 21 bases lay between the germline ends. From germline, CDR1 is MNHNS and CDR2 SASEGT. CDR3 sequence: CASSRQRGGESIQYF. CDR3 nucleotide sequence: TGTGCCAGCAGCAGACAACGCGGTGGGGAAAGCATTCAGTACTTC.

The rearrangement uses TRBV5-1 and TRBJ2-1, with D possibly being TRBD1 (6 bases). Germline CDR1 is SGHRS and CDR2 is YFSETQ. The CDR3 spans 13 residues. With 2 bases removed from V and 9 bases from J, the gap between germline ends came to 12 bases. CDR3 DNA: TGCGCCAGCAGCTTACTGACAGGCGGTGAGCAGTTCTTC. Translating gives CASSLLTGGEQFF.

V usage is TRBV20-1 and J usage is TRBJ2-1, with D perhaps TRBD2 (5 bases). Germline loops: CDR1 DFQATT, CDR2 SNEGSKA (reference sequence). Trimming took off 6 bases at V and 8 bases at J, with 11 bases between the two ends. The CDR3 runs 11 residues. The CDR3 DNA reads TGCAGTGCGGAGGAAGTCTATGAGCAGTTCTTC. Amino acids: CSAEEVYEQFF.

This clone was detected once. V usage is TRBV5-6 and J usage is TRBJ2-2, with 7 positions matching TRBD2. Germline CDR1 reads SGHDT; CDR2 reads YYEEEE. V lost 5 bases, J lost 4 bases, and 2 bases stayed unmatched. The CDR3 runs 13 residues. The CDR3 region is CASRGRVTGELFF. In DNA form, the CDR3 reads TGTGCCAGCAGGGGGAGGGTCACCGGGGAGCTGTTTTTT. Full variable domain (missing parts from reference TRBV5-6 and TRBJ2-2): DAGVTQSPTHLIKTRGQQVTLRCSPKSGHDTVSWYQQALGQGPQFIFQYYEEEERQRGNFPDRFSGHQFPNYSSELNVNALLLGDSALYLCASRGRVTGELFFGEGSRLTVL.

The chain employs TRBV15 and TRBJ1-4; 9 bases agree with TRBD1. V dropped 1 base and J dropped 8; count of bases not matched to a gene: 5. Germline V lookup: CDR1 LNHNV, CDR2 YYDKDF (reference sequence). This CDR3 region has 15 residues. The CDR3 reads CATSRGGQGSEKLFF. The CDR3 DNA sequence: TGTGCCACCAGCAGAGGAGGACAGGGGAGCGAAAAACTGTTTTTT.

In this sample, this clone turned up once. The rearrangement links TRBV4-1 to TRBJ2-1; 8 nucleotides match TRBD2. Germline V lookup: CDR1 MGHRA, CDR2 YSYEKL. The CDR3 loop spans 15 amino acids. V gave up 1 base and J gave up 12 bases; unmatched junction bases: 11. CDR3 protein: CASSQGAGVDFGQFF. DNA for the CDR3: TGCGCCAGCAGCCAAGGAGCGGGAGTTGATTTTGGGCAGTTCTTC.